The 18 T cell receptor beta chains listed next were all sequenced from one sample in a study of cytomegalovirus exposure and HLA in healthy donors (dated by TCRdb to 2015 to 2018). Library method: the immunoSEQ multiplex PCR assay. For the multiplex PCR, a mixture combining 60 forward primers for TCR Vbeta segments and 13 reverse primers for TCR Jbeta segments was used. TCRdb limited this immuneACCESS table to in-frame rearrangements with V and J called. A share of clones is missing; checked studies link under half to unresolved V genes, and the rest is unexplained. This sample has over 150,000 clones in its table, and 79% of those were observed once. The ten top clones hold 2% to 2.5% of the sample. The source material was PBMCs. These receptors were obtained from a man aged 35-49 years in good health and CMV-seronegative.

The V and J genes are TRBV5-5 and TRBJ1-5; possibly TRBD1 for D (6 bases). The CDR3 is 17 residues long. Trimming pared 0 bases from V and 4 bases from J, leaving 17 bases between. Germline values: CDR1 SGHKS, CDR2 YYEKEE (reference sequence). Here the CDR3 DNA reads TGTGCCAGCAGCTTGGGAGTCAGGGGATCGGCTAATCAGCCCCAGCATTTT. As protein: CASSLGVRGSANQPQHF.

The chain links TRBV11-2 to TRBJ2-4; no clear D. With 3 bases removed from V and 0 bases from J, the gap between germline ends came to 6 bases. CDR3 length: 14 amino acids. CDR1 is SGHAT and CDR2 is FQNNGV in the germline V gene. The DNA of the CDR3 is TGTGCCAGCAGCTTGGAGCTAGCCAAAAACATTCAGTACTTC. It encodes CASSLELAKNIQYF. Full variable domain (remainder filled in from reference TRBV11-2 and TRBJ2-4): EAGVAQSPRYKIIEKRQSVAFWCNPISGHATLYWYQQILGQGPKLLIQFQNNGVVDDSQLPKDRFSAERLKGVDSTLKIQPAKLEDSAVYLCASSLELAKNIQYFGAGTRLSVL.

As to this clone: The sample contains more than one DNA sequence encoding this CDR3. CDR3 protein: CASSLDRGYEQYF. CDR3 in DNA: TGTGCCAGCAGTTTAGACAGGGGCTACGAGCAGTACTTC. The chain links TRBV6-4 to TRBJ2-7, with 8 bases fitting TRBD1. This CDR3 is 13 amino acids long. With 5 bases clipped from V and 3 bases from J, the junction kept 3 bases outside the gene matches. Germline CDR1 MRHNA, CDR2 SNTAGT.

The DNA for the CDR3 is TGTGCCAGCAGGGACAGGGTAAGGGGCAATGAGCAGTTCTTC. Translation: CASRDRVRGNEQFF. This sequence joins TRBV2 and TRBJ2-1; 8 nucleotides match TRBD1. This CDR3 is 14 amino acids long. The germline gives CDR1 SNHLY, CDR2 FYNNEI. J was trimmed by 6 bases and V by 6 bases; bases with no gene match: 7.

The V gene is TRBV28, the J gene TRBJ1-3; D not certain. The V end lost 6 bases, the J end lost 2 bases, and 8 bases lay between the germline ends. Germline V gene sequence: CDR1 MDHEN, CDR2 SYDVKM. The CDR3 spans 13 residues. The CDR3 nucleotides are TGTGCCAGCAGCCCCACAGCTGGAAACACCATATATTTT. It encodes CASSPTAGNTIYF.

V is TRBV19 and J is TRBJ2-7; D may be TRBD2 (5 bases). V was cut by 6 bases and J by 2 bases, with 17 bases left in between. Germline CDR1 LNHDA, CDR2 SQIVND (reference sequence). CDR3 length: 15 residues. This CDR3 is CASSPTGGLPYEQYF. DNA of the CDR3: TGTGCCAGTAGCCCAACCGGCGGGCTGCCCTACGAGCAGTACTTC. Filled out from reference TRBV19 and TRBJ2-7, the complete variable domain reads DGGITQSPKYLFRKEGQNVTLSCEQNLNHDAMYWYRQDPGQGLRLIYYSQIVNDFQKGDIAEGYSVSREKKESFPLTVTSAQKNPTAFYLCASSPTGGLPYEQYFGPGTRLTVT.

The CDR3 region has the DNA TGTGCCAGCAGCTTAGGGGTTCTTCGGGGGAGGGTCGCCTACAATGAGCAGTTCTTC. Amino acids: CASSLGVLRGRVAYNEQFF. The chain has TRBV7-9 and TRBJ2-1; TRBD2 aligns across 7 bases. There are 19 residues in the CDR3. The germline CDR1 and CDR2 sequences are SEHNR and FQNEAQ (reference sequence). With 1 base clipped from V and 2 bases from J, the junction kept 14 bases outside the gene matches. Supplemented by reference TRBV7-9 and TRBJ2-1, the full variable domain reads DTGVSQNPRHKITKRGQNVTFRCDPISEHNRLYWYRQTLGQGPEFLTYFQNEAQLEKSRLLSDRFSAERPKGSFSTLEIQRTEQGDSAMYLCASSLGVLRGRVAYNEQFFGPGTRLTVL.

The rearrangement links TRBV6-5 to TRBJ1-3; no clear D gene. The V gene lost 10 bases and the J gene lost 4 bases, with 14 bases spanning the gap. CDR1 and CDR2 (germline): MNHEY, SVGAGI. This CDR3 has 13 residues. The DNA of the CDR3 is TGTGCCATAACGGGGAGAAACGGAAACACCATATATTTT. Its translation: CAITGRNGNTIYF.

The rearrangement joins TRBV7-6 to TRBJ2-7; tentatively, D is TRBD1 (5 bases). Trimming shortened V by 5 bases and J by 0 bases, and 14 bases separated the two germline ends. Germline V gene data show CDR1 as SGHVS and CDR2 as FNYEAQ. This CDR3 is built from 15 residues. CDR3 nucleotides: TGTGCCAGCAGCCCTACCAGGGCCCTCTCCTACGAGCAGTACTTC. It is translated as CASSPTRALSYEQYF.

J is TRBJ2-1 and V is TRBV29-1, with 11 bases matching TRBD2. V lost 5 bases to trimming and J lost 1 base; unmatched junction nucleotides: 4. CDR1 SQVTM and CDR2 ANQGSEA come from the germline V gene. The CDR3 extends over 15 amino acids. CDR3 nucleotides: TGCAGCGTTCGGCTAGCGGGAGGTTCCTACAATGAGCAGTTCTTC. This encodes CSVRLAGGSYNEQFF.

The chain is built from TRBV6-1 and TRBJ2-3; TRBD2 agrees at 10 bases. The trim removed 4 bases at V and 0 bases at J, leaving 1 base unmatched. The V gene's germline CDR1 is MNHNS and CDR2 SASEGT. The CDR3 is 15 residues long. Written as DNA, the CDR3 is TGTGCCAGCAGTGTGACTAGCGGGAGCACAGATACGCAGTATTTT. Its translation is CASSVTSGSTDTQYF.

In this sample, this clone turned up once. This chain connects TRBV29-1 to TRBJ2-7, with D tentatively TRBD2 (7 bases). This CDR3 contains 15 residues. Germline V gene data show CDR1 as SQVTM and CDR2 as ANQGSEA. Trimming cost V 7 bases and J 0 bases, with 19 bases left between them. The CDR3 reads CSGGGTLRSSYEQYF. The CDR3 DNA reads as TGCAGCGGGGGGGGGACACTCAGGAGCTCCTACGAGCAGTACTTC.

The chain carries TRBV4-2 and TRBJ1-6; no definite D call. Trimming cost V 3 bases and J 1 base, with 10 bases left between them. This CDR3 comprises 16 residues. Germline V lookup: CDR1 LGHNA, CDR2 YNFKEQ. The CDR3 DNA reads as TGTGCCAGCAGCCAGGACCCGGGATCCTATAATTCACCCCTCCACTTT. This translates into CASSQDPGSYNSPLHF.

J is TRBJ2-3 and V is TRBV7-8; D is perhaps TRBD2 (7 bases). Germline V gene lookup returns CDR1 SGHVS and CDR2 FQNEAQ. The ends were cut back, 5 bases at V and 4 bases at J, with 19 bases in the middle. The CDR3 is 16 residues long. The CDR3 sequence is CASSPGLGGAPDTQYF. CDR3 nucleotides: TGTGCCAGCAGCCCCGGCCTTGGGGGGGCCCCAGATACGCAGTATTTT.

The CDR3 loop is CASRLAGGPDNEQFF. CDR3 DNA sequence: TGTGCCAGCAGATTAGCGGGAGGGCCTGACAATGAGCAGTTCTTC. The chain is built from TRBV4-2 and TRBJ2-1; 11 bases are a match to TRBD2. Germline assignment: CDR1 LGHNA and CDR2 YNFKEQ. The trim removed 6 bases at V and 5 bases at J, leaving 6 bases unmatched. The CDR3 extends over 15 amino acids.

The CDR3 region is CASATGGSGNTIYF. The DNA of the CDR3 is TGTGCCAGCGCGACAGGGGGTTCTGGAAACACCATATATTTT. The chain recombines TRBV18 with TRBJ1-3; 9 positions agree with TRBD1. The germline CDR1 and CDR2 sequences are KGHSH and LQKENI. The CDR3 is 14 residues long. V was clipped by 8 bases and J by 1 base; unmatched bases: 3.

This clone turned up a few times. The chain links TRBV2 to TRBJ1-2; D is perhaps TRBD1 (5 bases). The CDR3 contains 13 residues. Germline CDR1 reads SNHLY; CDR2 reads FYNNEI. V lost 6 bases to trimming and J lost 4 bases, with 12 bases between them. The CDR3 DNA sequence: TGTGCCAGCAGGAAAGGGCAGGGCTATGGCTACACCTTC. Translated, it gives CASRKGQGYGYTF.

This clone was detected only once. The V gene is TRBV19, the J gene TRBJ2-1; TRBD2 matches at 8 bases. Germline V CDR1 and CDR2: LNHDA, SQIVND (reference sequence). Trimming removed 7 bases from V and 8 bases from J; junction bases left unmatched: 19. The CDR3 is made up of 17 amino acids. The CDR3 sequence is CASMASGSRLGRDEQFF. CDR3 nucleotides: TGTGCCAGTATGGCCAGCGGGAGTAGACTTGGCAGGGATGAGCAGTTCTTC.